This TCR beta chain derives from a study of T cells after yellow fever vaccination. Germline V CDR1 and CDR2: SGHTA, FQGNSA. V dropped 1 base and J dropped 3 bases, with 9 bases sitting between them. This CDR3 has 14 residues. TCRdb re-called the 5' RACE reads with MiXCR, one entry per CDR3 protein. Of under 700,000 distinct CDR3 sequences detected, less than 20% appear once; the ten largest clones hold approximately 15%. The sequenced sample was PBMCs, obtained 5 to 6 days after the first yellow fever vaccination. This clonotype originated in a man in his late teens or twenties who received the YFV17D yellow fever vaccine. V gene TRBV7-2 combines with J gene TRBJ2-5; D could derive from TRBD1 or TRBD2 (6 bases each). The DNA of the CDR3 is TGTGCCAGCAGCTTAGGGGGGGCGGAAGAGACCCAGTACTTC. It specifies CASSLGGAEETQYF.